The 20 T cell receptor beta chains listed next were all sequenced from one sample in a study of blood T cell repertoires in COVID-19. Sequencing used immunoSEQ multiplex PCR; TCRdb keeps in-frame clones, though not all of them. The repertoire has 50,000 or so clones, 79% of them found once; the top ten carry 25%. Sequenced input: peripheral blood. Receptors were obtained from a man in his sixties or seventies with acute or convalescent COVID-19.

The DNA for the CDR3 is TGTGCCAGCAGTCCTCTAGTGCCAGATACGCAGTATTTT. Protein: CASSPLVPDTQYF. The V call is TRBV7-9, the J call TRBJ2-3; no clear D gene. The germline gives CDR1 SEHNR, CDR2 FQNEAQ (reference sequence). V gave up 6 bases and J gave up 4 bases, with 11 bases separating them. The CDR3 is made up of 13 amino acids. Full variable domain (missing parts from reference TRBV7-9 and TRBJ2-3): DTGVSQNPRHKITKRGQNVTFRCDPISEHNRLYWYRQTLGQGPEFLTYFQNEAQLEKSRLLSDRFSAERPKGSFSTLEIQRTEQGDSAMYLCASSPLVPDTQYFGPGTRLTVL.

The chain is built from TRBV11-2 and TRBJ1-1; the D is unclear. The CDR3 consists of 14 residues. Trimming removed 2 bases at V and 5 bases at J, with 12 bases between. CDR1 is SGHAT, CDR2 FQNNGV, per germline. The CDR3 region is CASSLREVDTEAFF. The CDR3 nucleotides read TGTGCCAGCAGCTTACGAGAAGTAGATACTGAAGCTTTCTTT.

V is TRBV4-1 and J is TRBJ2-1, with D unresolved. The CDR3 spans 16 residues. Germline lookup yields CDR1 MGHRA and CDR2 YSYEKL. Trimming stripped 4 bases from V and 2 bases from J, with 15 bases between. The CDR3 sequence: CASSPSERLTYNEQFF. The CDR3 DNA follows: TGCGCCAGCAGCCCCTCTGAGAGACTCACCTACAATGAGCAGTTCTTC.

This sequence joins TRBV3-1 (or the pseudogene TRBV3-2) and TRBJ2-3; TRBD2 agrees at 9 bases. CDR3 length: 16 residues. Per germline, CDR1 LGHDT and CDR2 YNNKEL (reference sequence). The junction had 4 bases not matched to a gene; V was cut back by 0 bases and J by 3 bases. The CDR3 nucleotides read TGTGCCAGCAGCCAAGACCGACTAGCGGTTACAGATACGCAGTATTTT. Protein product: CASSQDRLAVTDTQYF.

This sequence joins TRBV19 and TRBJ1-6; 8 nucleotides align to TRBD1. The ends lost 3 bases at V and 13 bases at J; junction bases unmatched: 5. The CDR3 contains 13 residues. Germline values: CDR1 LNHDA, CDR2 SQIVND (reference sequence). Written as DNA, the CDR3 is TGTGCCAGTAGTATTGGACAGGGCACGCCCCTCCACTTT. It yields the protein CASSIGQGTPLHF.

The chain employs TRBV3-1 (or the pseudogene TRBV3-2) and TRBJ1-1; tentative D call: TRBD1 (5 bases). The CDR3 loop spans 16 amino acids. Germline V gene sequence: CDR1 LGHDT, CDR2 YNNKEL (reference sequence). Trimming removed 2 bases at V and 4 bases at J, with 17 bases between. The DNA for the CDR3 is TGTGCCAGCAGCCAAAGCCCCGGGGGGGGTACCACTGAAGCTTTCTTT. This gives the protein CASSQSPGGGTTEAFF.

The chain recombines TRBV6-2 or TRBV6-3 with TRBJ2-3, with D perhaps TRBD1 (5 bases). The CDR3 totals 15 residues. Germline lookup yields CDR1 MNHEY and CDR2 SVGEGT. Trimming took off 2 bases at V and 2 bases at J, with 11 bases between the two ends. The CDR3 DNA reads TGTGCCAGCAGTTACGGGGCGGTTCCCACAGATACGCAGTATTTT. Residues: CASSYGAVPTDTQYF.

The chain links TRBV30 to TRBJ2-6; 10 positions match TRBD2. Germline V gene data show CDR1 as GTSNPN and CDR2 as SVGIG (reference sequence). This CDR3 is 16 amino acids long. V was clipped by 7 bases and J by 1 base; unmatched bases: 7. The CDR3 coding sequence is TGTGCCTCCCCAAGCGGGGGGGCTTCTGGGGCCAACGTCCTGACTTTC. Translating gives CASPSGGASGANVLTF.

This rearrangement joins TRBV28 to TRBJ1-4, with 7 positions matching TRBD1. This CDR3 region has 15 residues. The V and J ends lost 5 bases and 4 bases, in that order; junction bases with no gene match: 7. Germline lookup yields CDR1 MDHEN and CDR2 SYDVKM. CDR3 sequence (DNA): TGTGCCAGCAGTAGACCGACAGGGCTTAATGAAAAACTGTTTTTT. As protein: CASSRPTGLNEKLFF. The whole variable domain, filled in from reference TRBV28 and TRBJ1-4, reads DVKVTQSSRYLVKRTGEKVFLECVQDMDHENMFWYRQDPGLGLRLIYFSYDVKMKEKGDIPEGYSVSREKKERFSLILESASTNQTSMYLCASSRPTGLNEKLFFGSGTQLSVL.

The chain joins TRBV6-1 to TRBJ1-3; D might be TRBD1 (5 bases). Germline loops: CDR1 MNHNS, CDR2 SASEGT. The CDR3 length is 17 residues. V gave up 3 bases and J gave up 0 bases, with 15 bases separating them. The CDR3 loop reads CASSERGRGISGNTIYF. The CDR3 DNA follows: TGTGCCAGCAGTGAGCGGGGACGGGGGATCTCTGGAAACACCATATATTTT.

This sequence joins TRBV5-4 and TRBJ1-6; TRBD1 matches at 8 bases. In germline, CDR1 is SGHNT, CDR2 YYREEE (reference sequence). The V segment lost 4 bases and the J segment 10 bases; nucleotides outside the gene matches: 16. The CDR3 is 17 amino acids. The CDR3 sequence is CASSPDPGQGARSPLHF. The CDR3 bases are TGTGCCAGCAGCCCCGATCCGGGGCAGGGGGCTCGATCACCCCTCCACTTT.

The genes are TRBV7-8 and TRBJ2-1; D is ambiguous. The CDR3 is 12 amino acids. Trimming removed 2 bases from V and 7 bases from J, with 6 bases in between. Germline CDR1 SGHVS, CDR2 FQNEAQ. Here the CDR3 reads CASSLFANEQFF. The CDR3 DNA reads TGTGCCAGCAGCTTATTCGCGAATGAGCAGTTCTTC.

This chain connects TRBV9 to TRBJ2-5, with 9 bases that match TRBD1. The V gene end was trimmed by 3 bases and the J gene end by 4 bases; junction bases not matched to a gene: 7. The germline CDR1 and CDR2 sequences are SGDLS and YYNGEE. There are 15 residues in the CDR3. CDR3 protein: CASSARDRASETQYF. CDR3 nucleotides: TGTGCCAGCAGCGCCCGGGACAGGGCGTCAGAGACCCAGTACTTC.

The rearrangement joins TRBV6-1 to TRBJ1-2; D call uncertain. Trimming cost V 2 bases and J 3 bases, with 10 bases left between them. The germline V gene has CDR1 MNHNS and CDR2 SASEGT. The CDR3 has 14 residues. The CDR3 loop reads CASSELRGHYGYTF. CDR3 nucleotide sequence: TGTGCCAGCAGTGAACTCCGGGGTCACTATGGCTACACCTTC.

This chain links TRBV28 with TRBJ2-7, with a weak D call TRBD2 (6 bases). Trimming removed 5 bases at V and 7 bases at J, with 12 bases between. This CDR3 is built from 12 residues. Germline V gene sequence: CDR1 MDHEN, CDR2 SYDVKM. In DNA, the CDR3 is TGTGCCAGCAGTCAGGGACTGAGAGAGCAGTACTTC. As protein: CASSQGLREQYF.

This clone is large (0.1 to 1%) by share. The chain links TRBV7-8 to TRBJ2-2, with no clear D. V lost 3 bases to trimming and J lost 6 bases, with 11 bases between them. Germline loops: CDR1 SGHVS, CDR2 FQNEAQ. The CDR3 length is 14 residues. The CDR3 is CASSFGYAAGELFF. Here the CDR3 DNA reads TGTGCCAGCAGCTTCGGTTATGCGGCCGGGGAGCTGTTTTTT. The full variable domain, completed using reference TRBV7-8 and TRBJ2-2, is GAGVSQSPRYKVAKRGQDVALRCDPISGHVSLFWYQQALGQGPEFLTYFQNEAQLDKSGLPSDRFFAERPEGSVSTLKIQRTQQEDSAVYLCASSFGYAAGELFFGEGSRLTVL.

This rearrangement joins TRBV5-1 to TRBJ2-3, with 7 nucleotides matching TRBD2. CDR1 is SGHRS, CDR2 YFSETQ, per germline. The CDR3 runs 16 residues. The junction had 12 bases not matched to a gene; V was cut back by 0 bases and J by 8 bases. The DNA of the CDR3 is TGCGCCAGCAGCTTGGGCCTAGCGGAGATTCAGGCTACGCAGTATTTT. Protein product: CASSLGLAEIQATQYF.

The rearrangement joins TRBV7-3 to TRBJ2-7; 15 bases fit TRBD2. The CDR3 runs 14 residues. Losses at the gene ends were 5 bases for V and 10 bases for J; bases not matched to a gene: 6. CDR1 is SGHTA and CDR2 is FQGTGA in the germline V gene. The CDR3 reads CASSPGTSGGSQYF. For the CDR3, the DNA is TGTGCCAGCAGCCCCGGGACTAGCGGGGGGTCCCAGTACTTC.

The chain links TRBV10-3 to TRBJ2-4; TRBD2 agrees at 12 bases. With 10 bases clipped from V and 9 bases from J, the junction kept 7 bases outside the gene matches. Germline V gives CDR1 ENHRY, CDR2 SYGVKD. The CDR3 runs to 13 residues. DNA of the CDR3: TGTGCCACCCGACTAGCGGGGGAGAGCATTCAGTACTTC. This gives the protein CATRLAGESIQYF.

The chain carries TRBV4-3 and TRBJ1-2; 9 nucleotides align to TRBD1. V shed 0 bases and J 4 bases; nucleotides not matched to a gene: 6. This CDR3 has 16 amino acids. Germline CDR1 reads LGHNA; CDR2 reads YSLEER. CDR3 DNA: TGCGCCAGCAGCCAAGAATCTGGACAGGGGCCCTATGGCTACACCTTC. This translates into CASSQESGQGPYGYTF.